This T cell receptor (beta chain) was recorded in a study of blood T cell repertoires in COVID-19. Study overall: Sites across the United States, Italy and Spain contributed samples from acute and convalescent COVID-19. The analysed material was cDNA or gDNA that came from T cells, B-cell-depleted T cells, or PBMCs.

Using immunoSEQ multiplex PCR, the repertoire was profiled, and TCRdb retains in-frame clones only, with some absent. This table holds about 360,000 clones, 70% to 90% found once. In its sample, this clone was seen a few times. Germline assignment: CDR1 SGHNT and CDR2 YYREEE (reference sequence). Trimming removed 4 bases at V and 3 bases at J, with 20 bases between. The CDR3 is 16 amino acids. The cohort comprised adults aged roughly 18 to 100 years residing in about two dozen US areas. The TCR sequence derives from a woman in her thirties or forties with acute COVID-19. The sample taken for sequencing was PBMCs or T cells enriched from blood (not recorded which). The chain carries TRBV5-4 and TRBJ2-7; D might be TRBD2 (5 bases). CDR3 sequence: CASSNTPVGALYEQYF. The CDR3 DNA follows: TGTGCCAGCAGCAATACCCCTGTGGGAGCCCTCTACGAGCAGTACTTC.